This is a list of T cell receptor beta chains from one sample in a study of cytomegalovirus exposure and HLA in healthy donors. TCRdb's copy holds only in-frame clones and misses some; the assay was immunoSEQ multiplex PCR. The table shows over 150,000 clones, with under 85% occurring only once. Sequenced: PBMCs. These receptors were obtained from a man in his fifties in good health and CMV-seronegative. The CDR3 runs from the conserved cysteine through the conserved F or W. The order of the fields is J gene, V gene, D gene, clone size, CDR3 DNA, CDR3 protein. The D gene is left open where the match is weak. Clone sizes are given selectively: once, few, many, or a class where the clone is expanded.

TRBJ1-1 TRBV19 TRBD1 NA TGTGCCAGTAGTCCGACAGGGGCCCACGGCACTGAAGCTTTCTTT CASSPTGAHGTEAFF
TRBJ2-4 TRBV4-2 TRBD2 NA TGTGCCAGCAGCCAAGAGGCGTGGCGGGAGGTAGCCAAAAACATTCAGTACTTC CASSQEAWREVAKNIQYF
TRBJ2-5 TRBV5-1 TRBD2 few TGCGCCAGCAGCGCATCTAGCGGATGGGCCCAGTACTTC CASSASSGWAQYF
TRBJ2-1 TRBV28 NA NA TGTGCCAGCAGTCCTAAGGGGCCCTACAATGAGCAGTTCTTC CASSPKGPYNEQFF
TRBJ1-2 TRBV9 TRBD1 NA TGTGCCAGCAGCGCCCGACAGGGCGCTAACTATGGCTACACCTTC CASSARQGANYGYTF
TRBJ1-4 TRBV30 NA NA TGTGCCTGGGGGCATGGGGGCTCAAACGAAAAACTGTTTTTT CAWGHGGSNEKLFF
TRBJ1-5 TRBV19 TRBD1 once TGTGCCAGTAGGCCTATCGGCGCTAAAGGACAGGGAAATCAGCCCCAGCATTTT CASRPIGAKGQGNQPQHF
TRBJ1-6 TRBV5-6 NA NA TGTGCCAGCAGCTTGTACGGGAACCCCTATAATTCACCCCTCCACTTT CASSLYGNPYNSPLHF
TRBJ1-5 TRBV5-5 NA NA TGTGCCAGCAGTCTGTATACAGGGAGTTCCACTCAGCCCCAGCATTTT CASSLYTGSSTQPQHF
TRBJ2-2 TRBV4-2 TRBD1 NA TGTGCCAGCAGCCAAGCTCGGCAGGGGGCCAACACCGGGGAGCTGTTTTTT CASSQARQGANTGELFF
TRBJ1-3 TRBV6-5 NA NA TGTGCCAGCAGCTACTCTGGAAACACCATATATTTT CASSYSGNTIYF
TRBJ2-3 TRBV19 TRBD2 NA TGTGCCAGTAGTACCGCGGGACTAGCGGGTGCAGATACGCAGTATTTT CASSTAGLAGADTQYF
TRBJ1-1 TRBV30 TRBD1 NA TGTGCCTGGAGTGTACACAGGGGTATCACTGAAGCTTTCTTT CAWSVHRGITEAFF
TRBJ2-3 TRBV2 TRBD2 NA TGTGCCAGCACGTCTCCCGGGAGGGCCGCAGATACGCAGTATTTT CASTSPGRAADTQYF
TRBJ1-5 TRBV19 NA NA TGTGCCAGTCGGGACGGGGGTCAGCCCCAGCATTTT CASRDGGQPQHF
TRBJ1-1 TRBV27 NA NA TGTGCCAGCAGTTTATACGGTGAAGCTTTCTTT CASSLYGEAFF
TRBJ2-3 TRBV7-3 NA NA TGTGCCAGCAGCTTTACTGCAAAAGATACGCAGTATTTT CASSFTAKDTQYF
TRBJ1-2 TRBV27 TRBD1 NA TGTGCCAGCAGTGGCCGGCGACAGGGGGCCAGAGGCTACACCTTC CASSGRRQGARGYTF
TRBJ2-3 TRBV7-9 NA NA TGTGCCAGCAGCTTAATTCTACCACAGAGCACAGATACGCAGTATTTT CASSLILPQSTDTQYF
TRBJ2-7 TRBV27 NA once TGTGCCAGCAGGTTGATGGGGGGCTACGAGCAGTACTTC CASRLMGGYEQYF
TRBJ1-2 TRBV6-6 TRBD1 NA TGTGCCAGCTGTACCCGGACAGGGTGGTCCTATGGCTACACCTTC CASCTRTGWSYGYTF
TRBJ2-5 TRBV7-2 NA NA TGTGCCAGCAGCTTAGGTGGGGGGGCAGAGACCCAGTACTTC CASSLGGGAETQYF
TRBJ1-5 TRBV10-3 TRBD1 NA TGTGCCATCAGCTCGATGGGACAGGCTTCATCCAGCAATCAGCCCCAGCATTTT CAISSMGQASSSNQPQHF
TRBJ2-1 TRBV7-7 TRBD1 NA TGTGCTAGCAGCTTCGGACAGGGGTACAATGAGCAGTTCTTC CASSFGQGYNEQFF